This T cell receptor (beta chain) was identified during a study of T cells in Graves' hyperthyroidism and ophthalmopathy. Germline-derived CDR1 and CDR2 are DFQATT and SNEGSKA (reference sequence). This CDR3 is built from 18 residues. After removal of 5 bases from V and 0 bases from J, the junction contained 14 bases not matched to a gene. Amplification of TCR beta CDR3 regions was performed using RNA transcripts as template. The TCR CDR3 was amplified in a first-round RT-PCR using the HTBI primer set. MiXCR, applied by TCRdb to the multiplex PCR reads, yields one record per CDR3 protein. This sample has about 400,000 distinct CDR3 sequences, with over 12% found just once. Many counts were recorded for this clonotype. Its antigen remains unidentified. Whole-study results and caveats: Among clonotypes expanded in thyroid above 0.001, most were also found in blood. A 13 V-J model separated ophthalmopathy from stable hyperthyroidism.

The J gene is TRBJ2-1, the V gene TRBV20-1; 9 positions agree with TRBD2. The receptor comes from a man aged 45-65 years with Graves' ophthalmopathy. Sequenced sample: blood. The CDR3 region is CSARSSRAGGHSYNEQFF. The CDR3 DNA follows: TGCAGTGCTCGGTCGTCCCGAGCGGGAGGACACTCCTACAATGAGCAGTTCTTC.